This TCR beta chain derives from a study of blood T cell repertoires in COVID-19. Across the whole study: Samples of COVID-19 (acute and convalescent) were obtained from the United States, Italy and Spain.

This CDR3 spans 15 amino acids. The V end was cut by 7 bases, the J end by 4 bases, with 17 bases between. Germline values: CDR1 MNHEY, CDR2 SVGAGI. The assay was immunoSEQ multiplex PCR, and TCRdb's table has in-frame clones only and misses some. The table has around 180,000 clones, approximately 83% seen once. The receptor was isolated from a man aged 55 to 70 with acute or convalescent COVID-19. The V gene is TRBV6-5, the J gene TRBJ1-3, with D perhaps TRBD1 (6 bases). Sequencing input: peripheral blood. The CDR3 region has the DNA TGTGCCAGCATCCTACGACAGGACCGGGGAAACACCATATATTTT. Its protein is CASILRQDRGNTIYF.